The sequence of this T cell receptor beta chain was determined in a study of blood T cell repertoires in COVID-19. Study at large: COVID-19 samples, acute and convalescent, were from the United States, Italy and Spain. PBMCs, B-cell-depleted T cells, or T cells were the source of the cDNA or gDNA that made up the material.

Per the study methods: Scientists estimated how many nucleated cells there were by amplifying reference gene primers. Clones were sequenced by immunoSEQ multiplex PCR, and TCRdb holds only the in-frame ones, with some missing. D and trimming were read from the DNA, whereas the V and J calls and clone size are those reported in that table. The table records 200,000 to 250,000 clones, 82% of them present only once. The CDR3 sequence is 14 residues long. Unmatched junction bases numbered 10, after V lost 6 bases and J lost 7 bases. Germline V gene lookup returns CDR1 MDHEN and CDR2 SYDVKM. V gene TRBV28 combines with J gene TRBJ1-2; 8 bases match TRBD1. The material sequenced was peripheral blood. The origin of this receptor is a woman aged 80 or over with acute or convalescent COVID-19. The CDR3 DNA follows: TGTGCCAGCAGCCTGGACAGGGCGGTGAGTGGCTACACCTTC. It specifies CASSLDRAVSGYTF.